Listed here is a single T cell receptor (beta chain). Its target antigen remains unknown. There are no base qualities to consult, and no much larger clone falls within one base. This sample is part of a study of technical replicates of blood from a few donors (dated by TCRdb to about 2017). V is cut back by 2 bases and J by 0 bases, with 2 bases in the junction unmatched. The germline V gene encodes CDR1 LNHDA and CDR2 SQIVND (reference sequence). The CDR3 starts with the cysteine, ends with the phenylalanine, and has 15 residues. CDR3 DNA only is kept here, 45 bases in frame from base 1. The method behind the library was the immunoSEQ multiplex PCR assay. TCRdb's version of the immuneACCESS table is confined to in-frame rearrangements and falls short of the full clone set. An unresolved V gene accounts for under half of the shortfall where checked; the remainder is of unknown origin. This sample comprises about 53,000 clones, 86% of them detected only once. The ten largest clones capture 5.6% of the sample.

The chain employs TRBV19 and TRBJ2-3; 7 nucleotides in the junction match TRBD1. The receptor comes from a human donor in good health. Some clones in this sample may be carry-over from other donors' samples. Source material: PBMCs. Here is the DNA: TGTGCCAGTAGTATATGGGACAGTAGCACAGATACGCAGTATTTT. Its product reads: CASSIWDSSTDTQYF.